This TCR beta chain was observed in a study of CD8 T cells in ankylosing spondylitis. Concerning this clonotype: What it binds is not known.

Making the TCR beta libraries involved quantitative 5'-RACE with molecular barcodes. TCRdb reanalysed the 5' RACE reads using MiXCR and keeps one entry per CDR3 protein. The data contain some 330,000 distinct CDR3 sequences, around 7.6% of them singletons. V lost 10 bases to trimming and J lost 4 bases; unmatched junction nucleotides: 11. There are 14 residues in the CDR3. Findings and caveats of the study: Reported data indicate significant enrichment of disease-linked clones within matched ankylosing spondylitis synovial fluid. Disease-linked clones were CD8+ and relatively rare in peripheral blood. Seemingly characteristic of ankylosing spondylitis blood was a TCR beta motif consisting of about 8 highly homologous variants.

This chain links TRBV12-3 or TRBV12-4 with TRBJ1-1; 8 positions agree with TRBD1. Sequenced: blood, either unsorted or a sorted T cell fraction (not recorded which). This clonotype originated in a male donor with ankylosing spondylitis. CDR3 sequence reads: CATISGQGRTEAFF. Written as DNA, the CDR3 is TGTGCCACAATAAGCGGACAGGGACGCACTGAAGCTTTCTTT.